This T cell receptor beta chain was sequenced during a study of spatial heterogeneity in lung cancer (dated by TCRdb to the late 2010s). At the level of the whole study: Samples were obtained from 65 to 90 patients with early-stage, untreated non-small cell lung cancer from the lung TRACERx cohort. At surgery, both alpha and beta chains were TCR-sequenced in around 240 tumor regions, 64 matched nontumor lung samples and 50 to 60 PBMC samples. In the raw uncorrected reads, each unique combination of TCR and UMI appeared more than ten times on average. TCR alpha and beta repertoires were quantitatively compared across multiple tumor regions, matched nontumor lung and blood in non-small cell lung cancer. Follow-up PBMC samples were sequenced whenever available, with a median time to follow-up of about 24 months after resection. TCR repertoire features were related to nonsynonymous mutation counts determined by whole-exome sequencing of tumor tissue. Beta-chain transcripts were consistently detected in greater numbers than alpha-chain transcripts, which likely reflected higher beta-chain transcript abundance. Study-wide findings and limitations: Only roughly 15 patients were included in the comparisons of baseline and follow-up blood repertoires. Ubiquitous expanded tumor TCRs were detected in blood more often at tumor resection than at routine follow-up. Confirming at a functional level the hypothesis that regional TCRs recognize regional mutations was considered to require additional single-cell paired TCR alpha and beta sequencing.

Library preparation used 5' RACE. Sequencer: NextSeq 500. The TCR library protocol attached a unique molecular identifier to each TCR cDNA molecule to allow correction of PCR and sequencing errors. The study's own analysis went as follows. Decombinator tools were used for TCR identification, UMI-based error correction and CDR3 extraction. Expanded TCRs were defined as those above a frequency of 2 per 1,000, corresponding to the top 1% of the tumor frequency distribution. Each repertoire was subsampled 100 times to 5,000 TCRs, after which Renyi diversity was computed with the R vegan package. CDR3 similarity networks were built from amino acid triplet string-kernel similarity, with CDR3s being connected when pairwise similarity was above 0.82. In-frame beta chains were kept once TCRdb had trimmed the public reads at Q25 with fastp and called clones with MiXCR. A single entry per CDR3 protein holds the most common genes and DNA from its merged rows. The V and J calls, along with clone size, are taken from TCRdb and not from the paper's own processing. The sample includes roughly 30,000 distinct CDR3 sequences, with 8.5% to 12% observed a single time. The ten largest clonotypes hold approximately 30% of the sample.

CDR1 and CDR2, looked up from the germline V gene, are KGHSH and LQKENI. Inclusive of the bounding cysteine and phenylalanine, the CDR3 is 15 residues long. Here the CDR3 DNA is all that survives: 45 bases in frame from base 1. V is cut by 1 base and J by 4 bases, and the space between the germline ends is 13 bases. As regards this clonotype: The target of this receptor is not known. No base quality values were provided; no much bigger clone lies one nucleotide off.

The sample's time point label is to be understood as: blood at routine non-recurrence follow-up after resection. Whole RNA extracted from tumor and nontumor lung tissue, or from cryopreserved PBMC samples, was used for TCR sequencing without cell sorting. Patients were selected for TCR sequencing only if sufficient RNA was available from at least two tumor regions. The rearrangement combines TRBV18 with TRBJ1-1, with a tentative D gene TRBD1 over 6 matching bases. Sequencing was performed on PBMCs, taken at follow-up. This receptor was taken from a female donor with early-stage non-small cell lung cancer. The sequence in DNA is TGTGCCAGCTCACCACTACAGGGATGGCGCACTGAAGCTTTCTTT. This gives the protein CASSPLQGWRTEAFF.